This record concerns one TCR beta chain sequence. The source of the sample is a study of blood T cell repertoires in COVID-19. The CDR3 has 16 amino acids. Repertoires were generated with immunoSEQ multiplex PCR, while TCRdb's copy carries only in-frame clones and drops some. This table has roughly 35,000 clones, roughly 85% appearing once. The chain carries TRBV21-1 and TRBJ1-5; no DNA check was done on the table's D call, TRBD1. TRBV21-1 counts as a pseudogene. This clonotype was sampled from a human donor with acute or convalescent COVID-19. The donor label of this sample is uncertain. Sequenced: peripheral blood. CDR3 bases: TGTGCCAGCAGCAATCCGACAGGGGTTAGCAATCAGCCCCAGCATTTT. This gives the protein CASSNPTGVSNQPQHF.